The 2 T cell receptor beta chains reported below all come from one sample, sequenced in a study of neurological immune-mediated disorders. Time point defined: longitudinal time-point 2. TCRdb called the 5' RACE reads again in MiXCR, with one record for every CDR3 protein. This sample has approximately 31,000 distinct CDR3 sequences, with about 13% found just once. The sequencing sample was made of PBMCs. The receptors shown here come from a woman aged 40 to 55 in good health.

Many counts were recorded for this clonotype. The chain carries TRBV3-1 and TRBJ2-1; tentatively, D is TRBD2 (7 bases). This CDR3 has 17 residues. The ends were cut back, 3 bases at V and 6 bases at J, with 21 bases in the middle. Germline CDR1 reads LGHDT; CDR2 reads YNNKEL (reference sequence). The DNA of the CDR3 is TGTGCCAGCAGCCAGGGCCCACTAGCGTGGGACATCAATGAGCAGTTCTTC. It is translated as CASSQGPLAWDINEQFF.

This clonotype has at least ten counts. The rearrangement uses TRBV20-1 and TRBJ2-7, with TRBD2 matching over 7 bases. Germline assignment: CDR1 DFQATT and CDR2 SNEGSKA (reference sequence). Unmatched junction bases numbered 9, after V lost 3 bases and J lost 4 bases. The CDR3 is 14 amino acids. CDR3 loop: CSASSELAMYEQYF. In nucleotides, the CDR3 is TGCAGTGCTAGTTCGGAACTAGCGATGTACGAGCAGTACTTC.